This T cell receptor (beta chain) was documented in a study of T cells expressing NK-cell markers. Study results and limitations: The CD3+CD56-NKG2C+ fraction was also led by these clonotypes in a few donors.

A note on this clonotype: Antigen unknown.

The CDR3 is 16 amino acids. CDR1 MGHRA and CDR2 YSYEKL come from the germline V gene. Reanalyzing the 5' RACE reads, TCRdb keeps one entry per CDR3 protein, without DNA. Its clone listing holds some 460,000 distinct CDR3 sequences. Source material: blood T cells: a sorted CD56 or NKG2C T cell subset, CD4+ or CD8+ T cells, or bulk PBMC T cells (not recorded which). This chain uses TRBV4-1 with TRBJ2-1; TCRdb selects TRBD2, and the lack of DNA leaves this call unchecked. The receptor was isolated from a woman aged 50 to 65 in good health. CDR3 residues: CASSQPSSGPLSEQFF.